Listed below are T cell receptor beta chains from one sample, sequenced in a study of T cells after yellow fever vaccination. From the 5' RACE reads, TCRdb called clonotypes with MiXCR, one entry per CDR3 protein. The sample lists over 110,000 distinct CDR3 sequences, less than 9.5% occurring once. Specimen: CD4+ T cells sorted from PBMCs, collected 5 days after the yellow fever booster vaccination. The receptors were gathered from a man aged 25-45 years who received the YFV17D yellow fever vaccine. The CDR3 runs from the conserved cysteine through the conserved F or W. The order of the fields is J gene, V gene, clone size, CDR3 protein. Size is stated for part of the rows, as once, few or many counts, or as a class when the clone is expanded.

J gene: TRBJ2-1
V gene: TRBV7-9
clone size: many
CDR3 protein: CASSSPTSGSIHEQFF

J gene: TRBJ2-3
V gene: TRBV11-2
clone size: many
CDR3 protein: CASSRGTSTDTQYF

J gene: TRBJ2-2
V gene: TRBV6-5
clone size: many
CDR3 protein: CASSSGLQVGELFF

J gene: TRBJ1-3
V gene: TRBV20-1
clone size: many
CDR3 protein: CSARETGSRSGNTIYF

J gene: TRBJ2-2
V gene: TRBV29-1
clone size: .
CDR3 protein: CSVVGQANTGELFF

J gene: TRBJ2-3
V gene: TRBV7-2
clone size: many
CDR3 protein: CASSLLRSDTQYF

J gene: TRBJ1-5
V gene: TRBV2
clone size: many
CDR3 protein: CASGRQGAVQPQHF

J gene: TRBJ2-1
V gene: TRBV3-1
clone size: .
CDR3 protein: CACTNSQGARSEQFF

J gene: TRBJ1-3
V gene: TRBV4-3
clone size: many
CDR3 protein: CASSQVGGLSGNTIYF

J gene: TRBJ2-5
V gene: TRBV6-5
clone size: many
CDR3 protein: CASSYLEGQGQETQYF

J gene: TRBJ1-4
V gene: TRBV12-3/TRBV12-4
clone size: many
CDR3 protein: CASSYDRGGMFF

J gene: TRBJ2-7
V gene: TRBV5-6
clone size: .
CDR3 protein: CASSRGLLYEQYF

J gene: TRBJ2-7
V gene: TRBV6-2/TRBV6-3
clone size: many
CDR3 protein: CATRVEGEAYEQYF

J gene: TRBJ2-7
V gene: TRBV7-9
clone size: many
CDR3 protein: CASRSGQGAVKQYF

J gene: TRBJ2-2
V gene: TRBV6-2/TRBV6-3
clone size: .
CDR3 protein: CASSISHRNTGELFF

J gene: TRBJ2-1
V gene: TRBV7-2
clone size: many
CDR3 protein: CASTRDIYNEQFF

J gene: TRBJ2-3
V gene: TRBV24-1
clone size: many
CDR3 protein: CATSDRTSLHTQYF

J gene: TRBJ2-5
V gene: TRBV9
clone size: many
CDR3 protein: CASSVEGTSGRYETQYF

J gene: TRBJ2-1
V gene: TRBV20-1
clone size: .
CDR3 protein: CSGLVFAHNEQFF

J gene: TRBJ2-7
V gene: TRBV28
clone size: many
CDR3 protein: CASSGGPPSSYEQYF

J gene: TRBJ1-4
V gene: TRBV20-1
clone size: many
CDR3 protein: CSAYRQGNEKLFF

J gene: TRBJ2-1
V gene: TRBV18
clone size: .
CDR3 protein: CASTYPGTGTYNEQFF

J gene: TRBJ1-2
V gene: TRBV20-1
clone size: many
CDR3 protein: CSASRAGAYGYTF